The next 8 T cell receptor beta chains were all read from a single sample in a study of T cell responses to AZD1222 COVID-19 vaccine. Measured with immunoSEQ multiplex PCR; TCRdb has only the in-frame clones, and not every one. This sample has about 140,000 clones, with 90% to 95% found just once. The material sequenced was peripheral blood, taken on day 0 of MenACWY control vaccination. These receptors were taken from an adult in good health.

The CDR3 bases are TGTGCCAGCAGCCACCGGGACAGGGGTTATTCACCCCTCCACTTT. It is translated as CASSHRDRGYSPLHF. The rearrangement uses TRBV3-1 (or the pseudogene TRBV3-2) and TRBJ1-6, with 10 nucleotides matching TRBD1. The germline gives CDR1 LGHDT, CDR2 YNNKEL (reference sequence). The CDR3 runs to 15 residues. V gave up 3 bases and J gave up 8 bases; unmatched junction bases: 4.

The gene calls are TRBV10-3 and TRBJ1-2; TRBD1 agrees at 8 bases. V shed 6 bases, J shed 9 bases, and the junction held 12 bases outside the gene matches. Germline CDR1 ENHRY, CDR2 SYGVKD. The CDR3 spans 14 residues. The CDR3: CAIRGMDRASSYTF. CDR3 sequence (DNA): TGTGCCATCAGGGGAATGGACAGGGCCTCCAGCTACACCTTC.

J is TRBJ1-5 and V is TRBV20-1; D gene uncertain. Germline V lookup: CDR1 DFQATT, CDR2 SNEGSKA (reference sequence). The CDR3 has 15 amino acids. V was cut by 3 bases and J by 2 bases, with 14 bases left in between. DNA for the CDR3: TGCAGTGCTAGTCTACACTCCGGGGGCAATCAGCCCCAGCATTTT. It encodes CSASLHSGGNQPQHF.

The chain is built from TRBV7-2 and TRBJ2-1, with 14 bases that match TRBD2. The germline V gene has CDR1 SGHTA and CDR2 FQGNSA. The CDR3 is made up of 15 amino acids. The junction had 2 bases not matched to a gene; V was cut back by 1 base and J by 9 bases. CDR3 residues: CASSLGLAGGREQFF. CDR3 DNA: TGTGCCAGCAGCTTAGGACTAGCGGGGGGGCGTGAGCAGTTCTTC.

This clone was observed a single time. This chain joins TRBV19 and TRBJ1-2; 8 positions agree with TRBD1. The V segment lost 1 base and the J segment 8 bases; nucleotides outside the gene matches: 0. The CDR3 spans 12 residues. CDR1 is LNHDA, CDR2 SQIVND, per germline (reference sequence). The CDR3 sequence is CASSIAGGGYTF. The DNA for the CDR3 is TGTGCCAGTAGTATAGCAGGGGGCGGCTACACCTTC.

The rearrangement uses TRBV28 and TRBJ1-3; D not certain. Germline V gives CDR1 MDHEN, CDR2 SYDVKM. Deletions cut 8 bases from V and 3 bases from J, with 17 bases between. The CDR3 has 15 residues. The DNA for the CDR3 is TGTGCCAGCGCGCCAGCAGGAGGAGATGGAAACACCATATATTTT. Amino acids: CASAPAGGDGNTIYF.

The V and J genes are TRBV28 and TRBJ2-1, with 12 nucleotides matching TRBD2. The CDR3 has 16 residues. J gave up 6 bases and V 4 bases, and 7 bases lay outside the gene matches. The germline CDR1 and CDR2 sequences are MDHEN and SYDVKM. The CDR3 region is CASSSPLAGGPNEQFF. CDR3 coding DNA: TGTGCCAGCAGTTCGCCTCTAGCGGGAGGGCCCAATGAGCAGTTCTTC. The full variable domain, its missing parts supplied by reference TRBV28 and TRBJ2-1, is DVKVTQSSRYLVKRTGEKVFLECVQDMDHENMFWYRQDPGLGLRLIYFSYDVKMKEKGDIPEGYSVSREKKERFSLILESASTNQTSMYLCASSSPLAGGPNEQFFGPGTRLTVL.

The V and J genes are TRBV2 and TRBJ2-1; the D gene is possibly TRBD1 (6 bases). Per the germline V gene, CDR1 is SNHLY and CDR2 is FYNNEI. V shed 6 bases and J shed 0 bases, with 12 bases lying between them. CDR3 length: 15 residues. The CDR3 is CASSPDRSSYNEQFF. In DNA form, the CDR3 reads TGTGCCAGCAGCCCCGACAGGAGCTCCTACAATGAGCAGTTCTTC.